This T cell receptor (beta chain) was identified during a study of T cell repertoires in cytomegalovirus infection. Across the study: Both a matching HLA type and CMV infection were indicated by public TCR beta signatures.

The germline gives CDR1 DFQATT, CDR2 SNEGSKA (reference sequence). The ends lost 6 bases at V and 0 bases at J; junction bases unmatched: 3. This CDR3 has 16 residues. Note on this clonotype: The antigen is unknown.

TCRdb fed the reads into MiXCR, producing one record per CDR3 protein. The data show 250,000 to 350,000 distinct CDR3 sequences, 20% to 30% seen once. Study results and caveats: In two of eight donors, the top clonotype was HLA-C-restricted CMV-specific. Based on cumulative public TCR beta family frequency, carriers of CMV plus the relevant HLA were identified.

The sequenced material came from PBMCs. The origin of this receptor is a human donor in good health (CMV status not recorded). Some clones in this sample may be carry-over from other donors' samples. This sequence joins TRBV20-1 and TRBJ2-3, with 16 bases matching TRBD2. The CDR3 is CSAQGLAGGSTDTQYF. CDR3 DNA sequence: TGCAGTGCCCAGGGACTAGCGGGGGGGAGCACAGATACGCAGTATTTT.